This TCR beta chain came from a study of blood T cells in healthy people across ages. This clonotype was counted a few times. Antigen specificity is unknown. Together with a sample-barcoded 5' primer, a J-beta primer mix was included in a second PCR lasting roughly 6 to 12 cycles. Researchers report that a template-switch adaptor with 12 random nucleotides tagged each cDNA molecule. One entry per CDR3 protein results from TCRdb running MiXCR on the 5' RACE reads. This table has around 1,000,000 distinct CDR3 sequences, about 23% appearing once. General observations from the study: As naive T cell percentage varied, TCR beta diversity correlated strongly with it. Investigators treated diversity estimates from one million T cells as underestimates.

Trimming pared 10 bases from V and 3 bases from J, leaving 12 bases between. The germline V gene has CDR1 SNHLY and CDR2 FYNNEI. This CDR3 is 12 amino acids long. These data were likewise used in another study, on T cells of mothers and their children.

The clonotype originates from a girl aged 2-10 years in good health. The sample consisted of blood. The genes are TRBV2 and TRBJ2-5; D may be TRBD1 (6 bases). The CDR3 nucleotides are TGTGCCACTCAACAGGGAGAAGAGACCCAGTACTTC. Translated: CATQQGEETQYF.